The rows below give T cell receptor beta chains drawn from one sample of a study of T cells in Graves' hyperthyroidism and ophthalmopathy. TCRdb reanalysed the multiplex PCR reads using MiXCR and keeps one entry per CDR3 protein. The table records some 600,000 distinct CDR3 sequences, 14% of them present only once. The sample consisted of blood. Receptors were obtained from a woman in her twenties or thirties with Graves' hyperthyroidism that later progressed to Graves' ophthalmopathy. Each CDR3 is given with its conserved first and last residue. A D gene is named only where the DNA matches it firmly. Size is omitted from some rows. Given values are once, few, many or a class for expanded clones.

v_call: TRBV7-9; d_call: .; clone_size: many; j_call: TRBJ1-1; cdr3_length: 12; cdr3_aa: CASSLKWSEAFF; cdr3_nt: TGTGCCAGCAGCTTAAAGTGGAGTGAAGCTTTCTTT
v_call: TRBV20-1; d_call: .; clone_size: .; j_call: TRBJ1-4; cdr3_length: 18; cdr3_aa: CSATSRTADFATNEKLFF; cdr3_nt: TGCAGTGCGACGTCGAGGACCGCGGACTTCGCAACTAATGAAAAACTGTTTTTT
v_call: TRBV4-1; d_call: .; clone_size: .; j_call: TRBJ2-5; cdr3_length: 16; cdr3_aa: CASSHSGTGFGETQYF; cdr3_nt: TGCGCCAGCAGCCATAGCGGAACAGGGTTTGGGGAGACCCAGTACTTC
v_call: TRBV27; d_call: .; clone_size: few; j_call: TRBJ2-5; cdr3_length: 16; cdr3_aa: CASSFGVGGGLETQYF; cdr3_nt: TGTGCCAGCAGTTTCGGTGTAGGGGGGGGGTTGGAGACCCAGTACTTC
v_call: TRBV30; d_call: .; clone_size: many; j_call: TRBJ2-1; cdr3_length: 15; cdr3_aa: CAWLPFTTPYNEQFF; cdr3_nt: TGTGCCTGGCTCCCCTTCACGACTCCTTACAATGAGCAGTTCTTC
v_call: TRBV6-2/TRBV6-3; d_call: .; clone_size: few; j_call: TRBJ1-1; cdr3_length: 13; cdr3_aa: CASGMALGTEAFF; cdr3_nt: TGTGCCAGCGGAATGGCTTTGGGCACTGAAGCTTTCTTT
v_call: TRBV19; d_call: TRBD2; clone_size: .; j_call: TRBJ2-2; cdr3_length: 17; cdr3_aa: CASSMSLTSGPTGELFF; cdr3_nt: TGTGCCAGTAGTATGAGTCTAACTAGCGGCCCCACCGGGGAGCTGTTTTTT
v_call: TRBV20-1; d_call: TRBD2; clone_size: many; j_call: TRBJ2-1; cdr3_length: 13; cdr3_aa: CSARLTSAHEQFF; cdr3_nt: TGCAGTGCTAGGCTCACTAGCGCCCATGAGCAGTTCTTC
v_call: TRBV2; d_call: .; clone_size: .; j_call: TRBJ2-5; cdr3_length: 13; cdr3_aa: CASDDIFQETQYF; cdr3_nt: TGTGCCAGCGACGACATTTTTCAAGAGACCCAGTACTTC
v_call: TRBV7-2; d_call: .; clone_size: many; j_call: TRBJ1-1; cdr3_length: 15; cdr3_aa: CASSTRGPTNTEAFF; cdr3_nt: TGTGCCAGCAGCACTAGGGGACCGACGAACACTGAAGCTTTCTTT
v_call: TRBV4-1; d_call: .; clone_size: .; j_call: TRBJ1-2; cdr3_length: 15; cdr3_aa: CASSQGQGMVYGYTF; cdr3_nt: TGCGCCAGCAGCCAGGGTCAGGGTATGGTCTATGGCTACACCTTC
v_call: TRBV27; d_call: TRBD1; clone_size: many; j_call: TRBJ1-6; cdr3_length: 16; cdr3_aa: CASINDRAALSSPLHF; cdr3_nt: TGTGCCAGCATCAACGACAGGGCAGCGTTGTCTTCACCCCTCCACTTT
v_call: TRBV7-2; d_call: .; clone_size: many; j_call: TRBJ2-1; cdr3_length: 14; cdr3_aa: CASSPPNGYNEQFF; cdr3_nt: TGTGCCAGCAGCCCACCGAATGGTTACAATGAGCAGTTCTTC
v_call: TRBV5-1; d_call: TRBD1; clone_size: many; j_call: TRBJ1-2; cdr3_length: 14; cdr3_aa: CASRAGQGVGGYTF; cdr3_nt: TGCGCCAGCAGGGCTGGACAGGGGGTCGGGGGCTACACCTTC
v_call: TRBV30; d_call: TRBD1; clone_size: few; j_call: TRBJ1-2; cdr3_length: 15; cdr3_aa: CAWSASHRGHYGYTF; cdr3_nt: TGTGCCTGGAGCGCCAGTCACAGGGGACACTATGGCTACACCTTC
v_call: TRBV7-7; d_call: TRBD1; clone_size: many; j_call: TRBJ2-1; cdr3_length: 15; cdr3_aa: CASSQGQGEWNEQFF; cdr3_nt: TGTGCTAGCAGCCAGGGACAGGGCGAGTGGAATGAGCAGTTCTTC
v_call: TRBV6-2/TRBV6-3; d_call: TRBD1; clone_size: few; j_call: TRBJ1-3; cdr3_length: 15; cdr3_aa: CASSGEQGTGNTIYF; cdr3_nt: TGTGCCAGCAGTGGTGAACAGGGGACTGGAAACACCATATATTTT
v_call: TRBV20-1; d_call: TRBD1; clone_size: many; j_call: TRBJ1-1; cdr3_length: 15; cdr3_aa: CSAPAPQGPNTEAFF; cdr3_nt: TGCAGTGCCCCCGCCCCACAGGGGCCGAACACTGAAGCTTTCTTT
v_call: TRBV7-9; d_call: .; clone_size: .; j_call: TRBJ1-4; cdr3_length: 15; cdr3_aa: CASSPVISVGEKLFF; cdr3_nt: TGTGCCAGCAGCCCCGTGATCTCTGTGGGTGAAAAACTGTTTTTT
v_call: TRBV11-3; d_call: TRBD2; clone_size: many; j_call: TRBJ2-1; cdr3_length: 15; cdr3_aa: CASKGVAGSYNEQFF; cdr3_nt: TGTGCCAGCAAGGGGGTAGCGGGGTCCTACAATGAGCAGTTCTTC
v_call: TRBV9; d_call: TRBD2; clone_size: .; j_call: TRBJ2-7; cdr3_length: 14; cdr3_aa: CASSKTSASYEQYF; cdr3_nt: TGTGCCAGCAGCAAGACTAGCGCCTCCTACGAGCAGTACTTC
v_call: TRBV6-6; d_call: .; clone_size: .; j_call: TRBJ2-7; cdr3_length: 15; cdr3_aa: CASSYLAVSNYEQYF; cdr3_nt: TGTGCCAGCAGTTACCTAGCAGTGTCAAACTACGAGCAGTACTTC
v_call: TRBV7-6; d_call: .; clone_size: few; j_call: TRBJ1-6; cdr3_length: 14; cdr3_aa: CASSLEQGDSPLHF; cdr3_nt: TGTGCCAGCAGCTTAGAACAGGGAGATTCACCCCTCCACTTT
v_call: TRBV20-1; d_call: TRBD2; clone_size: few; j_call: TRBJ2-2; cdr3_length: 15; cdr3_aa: CSARVSGRDTGELFF; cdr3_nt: TGCAGTGCTAGAGTTAGCGGGAGAGACACCGGGGAGCTGTTTTTT
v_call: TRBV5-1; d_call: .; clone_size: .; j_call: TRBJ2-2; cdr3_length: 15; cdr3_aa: CASSLEAGNTGELFF; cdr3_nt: TGCGCCAGCAGCTTGGAAGCCGGGAACACCGGGGAGCTGTTTTTT
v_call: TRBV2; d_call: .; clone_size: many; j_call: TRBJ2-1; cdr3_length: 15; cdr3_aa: CASSDVLESGNEQFF; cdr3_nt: TGTGCCAGCAGTGACGTACTAGAATCGGGCAATGAGCAGTTCTTC
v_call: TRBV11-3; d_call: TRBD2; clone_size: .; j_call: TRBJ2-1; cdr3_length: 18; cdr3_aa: CASSPGLAGDYSYNEQFF; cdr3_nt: TGTGCCAGCAGCCCTGGACTAGCGGGAGATTATTCCTACAATGAGCAGTTCTTC
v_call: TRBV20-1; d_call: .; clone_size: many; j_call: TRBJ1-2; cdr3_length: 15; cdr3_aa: CSARVGVRRGYGYTF; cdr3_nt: TGCAGTGCTAGAGTGGGAGTCAGACGAGGGTATGGCTACACCTTC
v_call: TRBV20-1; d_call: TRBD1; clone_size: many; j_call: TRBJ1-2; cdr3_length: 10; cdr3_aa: CSAPGQLYTF; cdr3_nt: TGCAGTGCCCCGGGACAGCTCTACACCTTC
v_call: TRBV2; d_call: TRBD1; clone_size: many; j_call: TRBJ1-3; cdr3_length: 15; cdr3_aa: CASRADRGRGNTIYF; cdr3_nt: TGTGCCAGCAGGGCCGACAGGGGAAGGGGGAACACCATATATTTT
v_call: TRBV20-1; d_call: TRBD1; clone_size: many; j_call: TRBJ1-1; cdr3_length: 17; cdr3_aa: CSAPHRGQNPLNTEAFF; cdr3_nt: TGCAGTGCACCCCACAGGGGGCAAAATCCCCTGAACACTGAAGCTTTCTTT
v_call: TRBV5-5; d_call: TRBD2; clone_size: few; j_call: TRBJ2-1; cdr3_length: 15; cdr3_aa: CASGLVERGLGEQFF; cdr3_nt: TGTGCCAGCGGATTAGTGGAGCGGGGGTTAGGGGAGCAGTTCTTC
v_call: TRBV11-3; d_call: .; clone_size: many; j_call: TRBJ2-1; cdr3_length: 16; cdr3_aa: CASSLADFSSYNEQFF; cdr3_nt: TGTGCCAGCAGCCTCGCCGACTTTAGCTCCTACAATGAGCAGTTCTTC
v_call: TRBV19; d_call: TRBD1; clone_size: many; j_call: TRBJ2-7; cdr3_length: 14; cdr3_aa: CASSYAGTGREQYF; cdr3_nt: TGTGCCAGTTCCTACGCCGGGACAGGGCGCGAGCAGTACTTC
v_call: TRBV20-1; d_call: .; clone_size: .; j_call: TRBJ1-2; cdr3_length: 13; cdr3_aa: CSARDHRDEGYTF; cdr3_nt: TGCAGTGCTAGAGATCATAGGGATGAAGGCTACACCTTC
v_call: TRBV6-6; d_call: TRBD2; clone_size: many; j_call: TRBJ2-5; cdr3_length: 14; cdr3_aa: CASSSSTSRETQYF; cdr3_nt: TGTGCCAGCAGTTCCTCGACTAGCCGGGAGACCCAGTACTTC
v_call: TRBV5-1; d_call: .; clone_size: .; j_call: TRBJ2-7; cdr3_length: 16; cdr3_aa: CASSLLTSLLTYEQYF; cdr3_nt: TGCGCCAGCAGCTTGCTAACTAGCTTGTTAACCTACGAGCAGTACTTC
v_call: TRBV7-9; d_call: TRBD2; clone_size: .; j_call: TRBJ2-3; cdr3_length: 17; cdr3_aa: CASSLAGTSGSRDTQYF; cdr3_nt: TGTGCCAGCAGCTTAGCGGGGACTAGCGGGAGTAGAGATACGCAGTATTTT
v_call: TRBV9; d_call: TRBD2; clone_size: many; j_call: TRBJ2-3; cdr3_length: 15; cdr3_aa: CASSGGLAPGDTQYF; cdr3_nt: TGTGCCAGCAGCGGGGGACTAGCCCCAGGAGATACGCAGTATTTT
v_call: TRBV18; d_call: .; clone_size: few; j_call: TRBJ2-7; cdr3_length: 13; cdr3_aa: CASSGFGGYEQYF; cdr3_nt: TGTGCCAGCTCAGGTTTTGGAGGGTACGAGCAGTACTTC
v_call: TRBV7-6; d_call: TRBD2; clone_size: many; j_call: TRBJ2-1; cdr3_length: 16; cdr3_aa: CASSLTGLAGEDEQFF; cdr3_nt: TGTGCCAGCAGCCTAACCGGACTAGCGGGAGAGGATGAGCAGTTCTTC
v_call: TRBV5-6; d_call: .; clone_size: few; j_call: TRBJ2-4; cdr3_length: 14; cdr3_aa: CASSLGPQENIQYF; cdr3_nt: TGTGCCAGCAGCTTGGGCCCTCAGGAGAACATTCAGTACTTC
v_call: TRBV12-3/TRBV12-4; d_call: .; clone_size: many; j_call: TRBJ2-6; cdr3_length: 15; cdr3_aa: CASSSGASGANVLTF; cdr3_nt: TGTGCCAGCAGTTCCGGGGCCTCTGGGGCCAACGTCCTGACTTTC
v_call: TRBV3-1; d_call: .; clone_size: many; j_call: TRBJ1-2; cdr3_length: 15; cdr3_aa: CASSQAKYRNYGYTF; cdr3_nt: TGTGCCAGCAGCCAGGCTAAGTACAGGAACTATGGCTACACCTTC
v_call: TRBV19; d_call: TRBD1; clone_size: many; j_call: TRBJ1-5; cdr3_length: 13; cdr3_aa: CASRAGGAQPQHF; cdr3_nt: TGTGCCAGTAGGGCAGGGGGGGCGCAGCCCCAGCATTTT
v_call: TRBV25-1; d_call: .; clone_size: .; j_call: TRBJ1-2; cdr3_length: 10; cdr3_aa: CASRGHGYTF; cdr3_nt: TGTGCCAGCAGGGGCCACGGCTACACCTTC
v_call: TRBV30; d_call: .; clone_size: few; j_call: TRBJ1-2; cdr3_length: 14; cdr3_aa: CAWSYGGLLEGYTF; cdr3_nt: TGTGCCTGGAGTTATGGGGGACTGCTGGAAGGCTACACCTTC
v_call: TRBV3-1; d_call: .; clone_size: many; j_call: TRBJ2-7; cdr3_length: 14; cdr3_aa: CASSPLGQFYEQYF; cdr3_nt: TGTGCCAGCAGCCCCCTAGGACAGTTCTACGAGCAGTACTTC
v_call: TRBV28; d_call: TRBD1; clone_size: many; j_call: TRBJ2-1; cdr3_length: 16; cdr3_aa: CASSREGQGNFNEQFF; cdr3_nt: TGTGCCAGCAGTAGAGAAGGACAGGGGAACTTCAATGAGCAGTTCTTC
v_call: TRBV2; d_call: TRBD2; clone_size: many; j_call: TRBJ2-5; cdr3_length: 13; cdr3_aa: CASIGEGQETQYF; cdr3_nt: TGTGCCAGCATAGGGGAGGGTCAAGAGACCCAGTACTTC
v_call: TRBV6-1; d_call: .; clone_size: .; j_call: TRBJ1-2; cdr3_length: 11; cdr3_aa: CAARAMDGYTF; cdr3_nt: TGTGCCGCCAGGGCAATGGATGGCTACACCTTC
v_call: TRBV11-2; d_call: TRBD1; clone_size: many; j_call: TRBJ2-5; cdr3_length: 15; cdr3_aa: CASSLATGEGETQYF; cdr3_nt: TGTGCCAGCAGCTTGGCTACAGGGGAAGGAGAGACCCAGTACTTC
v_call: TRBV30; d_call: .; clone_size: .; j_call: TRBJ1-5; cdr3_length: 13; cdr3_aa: CAWKNADNQPQHF; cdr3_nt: TGTGCCTGGAAAAACGCCGACAATCAGCCCCAGCATTTT
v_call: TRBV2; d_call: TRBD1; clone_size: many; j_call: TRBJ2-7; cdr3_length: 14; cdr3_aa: CASTSGTGFYEQYF; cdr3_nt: TGTGCCAGCACCTCCGGGACAGGGTTTTACGAGCAGTACTTC
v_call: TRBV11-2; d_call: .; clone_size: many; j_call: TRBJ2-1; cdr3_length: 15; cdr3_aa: CASSTAQGPYNEQFF; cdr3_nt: TGTGCCAGCAGCACTGCACAGGGCCCCTACAATGAGCAGTTCTTC
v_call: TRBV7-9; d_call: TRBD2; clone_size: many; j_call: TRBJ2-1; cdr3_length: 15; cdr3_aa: CASSPPASGNNEQFF; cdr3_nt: TGTGCCAGCAGCCCACCGGCTAGCGGGAATAATGAGCAGTTCTTC
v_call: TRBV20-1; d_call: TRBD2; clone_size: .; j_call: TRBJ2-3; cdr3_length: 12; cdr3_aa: CSALAGGDTQYF; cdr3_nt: TGCAGTGCACTAGCGGGAGGGGATACGCAGTATTTT
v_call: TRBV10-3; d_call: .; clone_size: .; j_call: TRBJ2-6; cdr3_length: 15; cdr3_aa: CAVSEVSSGANVLTF; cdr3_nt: TGTGCCGTCAGTGAGGTCAGCTCTGGGGCCAACGTCCTGACTTTC